A selection of T cell receptor beta chains follows, all from one sample in a study of molecular identifiers for immune sequencing clone quantification. TCRdb fed the PCR reads into MiXCR, producing one record per CDR3 protein. The top ten clones hold about 0.9% of a sample with just under 650,000 distinct CDR3 sequences, 20% of them seen once. Sequences were obtained from naive CD8+ T cells from blood, with Jurkat cell RNA spiked in. These receptors all stem from a human donor in good health. Some libraries in this study had Jurkat cell RNA spiked in. The CDR3 runs from the conserved cysteine through the conserved F or W. Each record gives: J gene, D gene, V gene, clone size, CDR3 DNA, CDR3 protein. A D gene is named only where the DNA matches it firmly. Where a row states a size, it is once, few, many or the class of an expanded clone; other rows omit it.

>TRBJ2-1|NA|TRBV5-6|many
TGTGCCAGCAGCTTCGGGGACCGCTCCTACAATGAGCAGTTCTTC
CASSFGDRSYNEQFF
>TRBJ2-7|NA|TRBV6-2/TRBV6-3|once
TGTGCCAGCAGTCGCCGGGCAAATAACTACGAGCATTACTTC
CASSRRANNYEHYF
>TRBJ2-3|TRBD1|TRBV7-3|few
TGTGCCAGCAGCAACACTGACAGGGAAGATACGCAGTATTTT
CASSNTDREDTQYF
>TRBJ2-5|TRBD2|TRBV5-1|NA
TGCGCCAGCAGCTTCCGACTAGCGGGGGGCCAAGAGACCCAGTACTTC
CASSFRLAGGQETQYF
>TRBJ2-5|NA|TRBV5-5|many
TGTGCCAGCAGCTGGACAGAAGAGACCCAGTACTTC
CASSWTEETQYF
>TRBJ2-7|NA|TRBV11-2|many
TGTGCCAGCAGCTCCCCAGGGCGGGGAAAAAACGAGCAGTACTTC
CASSSPGRGKNEQYF
>TRBJ2-5|TRBD2|TRBV13|NA
TGTGCCAGCAGTCCAACTAGCGGGGGGGCGGAGACCCAGTACTTC
CASSPTSGGAETQYF
>TRBJ2-3|NA|TRBV2|NA
TGTGCCAGCGCCGAGGGTTTCGGACGGGGGGATACGCAGTATTTT
CASAEGFGRGDTQYF
>TRBJ1-5|NA|TRBV13|NA
TGTGCCAGCAGCTCGTCCCAGCCCCATGGCAATCAGCCCCAGCATTTT
CASSSSQPHGNQPQHF
>TRBJ2-7|NA|TRBV13|many
TGTGCCAGCAGCTCCCCCAGTCGTGCGCAGTACTTC
CASSSPSRAQYF
>TRBJ2-3|NA|TRBV7-8|many
TGTGCCAGCAGCTTAGAAGTCCTCGGCACAGATACGCAGTATTTT
CASSLEVLGTDTQYF
>TRBJ1-1|NA|TRBV27|many
TGTGCCAGCAGTTTAAGTATCGGGGGCTTAGGGACTGAAGCTTTCTTT
CASSLSIGGLGTEAFF
>TRBJ2-7|TRBD2|TRBV20-1|many
TGCAGTGCTAGTTCCCTAGCGGGAGCCGGGGAGCAGTACTTC
CSASSLAGAGEQYF
>TRBJ1-4|NA|TRBV29-1|many
TGCAGCGTTCAGGGATCCTTTGCAACTAATGAAAAACTGTTTTTT
CSVQGSFATNEKLFF
>TRBJ2-3|TRBD1|TRBV9|NA
TGTGCCAGCAGCGCAGCCGGGACAGGGGACACGGATACGCAGTATTTT
CASSAAGTGDTDTQYF
>TRBJ2-1|NA|TRBV7-6|NA
TGTGCCAGCAGCTTAGAATCCGGGGCCCCTATCAATGAGCAGTTCTTC
CASSLESGAPINEQFF
>TRBJ2-7|NA|TRBV27|NA
TGTGCCAGCAGTCTCCTGGAGGGGGTGGCCTACGAGCAGTACTTC
CASSLLEGVAYEQYF
>TRBJ2-2|TRBD1|TRBV19|few
TGTGCCACCAGACAGGGCGACGGGGAGCTGTTTTTT
CATRQGDGELFF
>TRBJ2-7|NA|TRBV19|NA
TGTGCCAGTAGTTACGGGACGGATTCCTACGAGCAGTACTTC
CASSYGTDSYEQYF
>TRBJ1-3|NA|TRBV3-1|many
TGTGCCACGACGGACTCTGGAAACACCATATATTTT
CATTDSGNTIYF
>TRBJ2-7|TRBD2|TRBV18|few
TGTGCCAGCTCACCCGCTAGCGGGACCTACGAGCAGTACTTC
CASSPASGTYEQYF
>TRBJ2-4|NA|TRBV18|NA
TGTGCCAGCTCACTGTGCCCAGAAGAGACCAAAAACATTCAGTACTTC
CASSLCPEETKNIQYF
>TRBJ2-1|NA|TRBV6-2/TRBV6-3|once
TGTGCCAGCAGTTATGCCCCGGACAGCCCGTACAATGAGCAGTTCTTC
CASSYAPDSPYNEQFF
>TRBJ2-6|NA|TRBV20-1|many
TGCAGTACACAAACAATTATGGGGGGCTCTGGGGCCAACGTCCTGACTTTC
CSTQTIMGGSGANVLTF
>TRBJ1-1|TRBD1|TRBV7-9|many
TGTGCCAGCAGCCAACCGGACAGGGACAAAACTGAAGCTTTCTTT
CASSQPDRDKTEAFF
>TRBJ2-3|NA|TRBV12-3/TRBV12-4|many
TGTGCCAGCAGTTTCCTTAGTGCCACAGATACGCAGTATTTT
CASSFLSATDTQYF
>TRBJ2-5|TRBD2|TRBV27|many
TGTGCCAGCAGTTCCCTCTATAGCGGGATAAGCCAAGAGACCCAGTACTTC
CASSSLYSGISQETQYF
>TRBJ1-1|TRBD1|TRBV12-3/TRBV12-4|many
TGTGCCAGCAGCCCTACCGGGACAGTGTTTGAAGCTTTCTTT
CASSPTGTVFEAFF
>TRBJ2-3|NA|TRBV2|many
TGTGCCAGCAGGGCTGGAGATACGCAGTATTTT
CASRAGDTQYF
>TRBJ2-3|TRBD2|TRBV5-6|many
TGTGCCAGCAGCTTTGGGAGGCAGCGGGCTAGCGGGAGAAGTAGGACAGATACGCAGTATTTT
CASSFGRQRASGRSRTDTQYF
>TRBJ1-2|NA|TRBV7-8|many
TGTGCCAGCAGCTTAGCTTGGACAATCAATTCTAACTATGGCTACACCTTC
CASSLAWTINSNYGYTF
>TRBJ2-6|NA|TRBV6-6|many
TGTGCCAGCATCGAACCCCCTCTGGCTGGGGCCAACGTCCTGACTTTC
CASIEPPLAGANVLTF
>TRBJ2-7|NA|TRBV5-6|few
TGTGCCAGCAGCTTGGGGGGAGATCGGACCTACGAGCAGTACTTC
CASSLGGDRTYEQYF
>TRBJ2-7|NA|TRBV12-3/TRBV12-4|NA
TGTGCCAGCAGTTTATCCATTGAGCAGTACTTC
CASSLSIEQYF
>TRBJ2-7|NA|TRBV10-3|many
TGTGCCATCAGTGAGGGGCTAGCTTCCTACGAGCAGTACTTC
CAISEGLASYEQYF
>TRBJ2-1|NA|TRBV10-3|many
TGTGCCATCAGTGAGTTCCTATCGGATGAGCAGTTCTTC
CAISEFLSDEQFF
>TRBJ1-5|TRBD1|TRBV24-1|NA
TGTGCCACCAGTACAGGGGGCGGTCAGCCCCAGCATTTT
CATSTGGGQPQHF
>TRBJ2-7|TRBD2|TRBV14|NA
TGTGCCAGCAGCCAAAGGCTAGCGGGAGTGTTCTACGAGCAGTACTTC
CASSQRLAGVFYEQYF
>TRBJ1-2|NA|TRBV7-9|few
TGTGCCAGCAGCACGACAGGAAACTCCACCTTC
CASSTTGNSTF
>TRBJ2-2|NA|TRBV7-6|many
TGTGCCAGCAGCTTAGGACACAACACCGGGGAGCTGTTTTTT
CASSLGHNTGELFF
>TRBJ2-6|TRBD1|TRBV11-2|NA
TGTGCCAGCAGCACGGGGCGGGGACAGGGAACGGCCGGGGCCAACGTCCTGACTTTC
CASSTGRGQGTAGANVLTF
>TRBJ2-7|TRBD1|TRBV13|NA
TGTGCCAGCAGCTTTTACGGACAGGGGGTTAACGAGCAGTACTTC
CASSFYGQGVNEQYF
>TRBJ2-7|NA|TRBV4-1|NA
TGCGCCAGCGGCCCGGTTTCGAGACAGACCTGCGAGCAGTACTTC
CASGPVSRQTCEQYF
>TRBJ1-3|NA|TRBV5-6|many
TGTGCCAGCAGCTTGGTGGAGTCTGGAAACACCATATATTTT
CASSLVESGNTIYF
>TRBJ2-1|NA|TRBV5-3|NA
TGTGCCAGAAGCCCTAACAATGAGCAGTTCTTC
CARSPNNEQFF
>TRBJ2-2|NA|TRBV5-4|NA
TGTGCCAGCAGGGGGGTTTTAACCGGGGAGCTGTTTTTT
CASRGVLTGELFF
>TRBJ2-2|TRBD2|TRBV7-9|many
TGTGCCAGCAGCACTCCACTAGGACTAGCGGGAAACAGGGGGAACACCGGGGAGCTGTTTTTT
CASSTPLGLAGNRGNTGELFF